The 28 T cell receptor beta chains presented below share a single source sample, sequenced in a study of T cells in Graves' hyperthyroidism and ophthalmopathy. Regions amplified from RNA transcripts were the TCR beta CDR3 regions. During a first-round RT-PCR of the TCR CDR3, the HTBI primer set was used. TCRdb used MiXCR to reprocess the multiplex PCR reads, holding one entry per CDR3 protein. The table includes 300,000 to 350,000 distinct CDR3 sequences, roughly a fifth detected once. Sequencing was performed on blood. These receptors were collected from a woman between 45 and 65 years old with Graves' hyperthyroidism.

This clonotype was recorded a few times. The V gene is TRBV6-5, the J gene TRBJ1-4; D is uncertain. V lost 0 bases and J lost 0, with 5 bases in between. The CDR3 runs to 15 residues. Germline V lookup: CDR1 MNHEY, CDR2 SVGAGI. CDR3 in DNA: TGTGCCAGCAGTTACTCCTCAGCAACTAATGAAAAACTGTTTTTT. It yields the protein CASSYSSATNEKLFF.

The table lists this clonotype with a few counts. The V gene is TRBV19, the J gene TRBJ2-7; D is ambiguous. Germline V gene sequence: CDR1 LNHDA, CDR2 SQIVND (reference sequence). V lost 3 bases, J lost 0 bases, and 3 bases lay in between. The length of the CDR3 is 12 residues. This CDR3 is CASSMGSYEQYF. The CDR3 DNA sequence: TGTGCCAGTAGTATGGGCTCCTACGAGCAGTACTTC.

This clonotype was seen only a few times. This chain uses TRBV5-6 with TRBJ2-2; TRBD2 matches 11 bases. V lost 1 base to trimming and J lost 4 bases; unmatched junction nucleotides: 6. This CDR3 comprises 17 residues. CDR1 and CDR2 from the germline V gene are SGHDT and YYEEEE. The CDR3 here is CASSLRLAGGFTGELFF. CDR3 DNA: TGTGCCAGCAGCTTGAGGCTAGCGGGGGGCTTCACCGGGGAGCTGTTTTTT.

At least ten counts were recorded for this clonotype. V and J are TRBV5-1 and TRBJ1-6; weak D call: TRBD1 (5 bases). The CDR3 consists of 16 residues. V was pared by 4 bases and J by 4 bases, with 15 bases between. Germline V lookup: CDR1 SGHRS, CDR2 YFSETQ. CDR3 protein: CASSPAVTGYNSPLHF. The CDR3 DNA is TGCGCCAGCAGCCCGGCGGTCACAGGTTATAATTCACCCCTCCACTTT.

V gene TRBV28 combines with J gene TRBJ1-2; unclear D gene. Germline CDR1 is MDHEN and CDR2 is SYDVKM. The CDR3 covers 15 residues. Trimming removed 4 bases from V and 5 bases from J, with 17 bases in between. The CDR3 DNA reads TGTGCCAGCAGTTCCGACCCCTCGGAGATTTATGGCTACACCTTC. The encoded protein is CASSSDPSEIYGYTF.

As to this clonotype: Given a much more abundant clone one base away, this may be a read error. The chain is built from TRBV7-2 and TRBJ1-2; TRBD1 is a possible D gene (5 bases). This CDR3 is 15 amino acids long. CDR1 and CDR2 (germline): SGHTA, FQGNSA. Between the trimmed V and J ends, which lost 8 bases and 2 bases, there was a span of 18 bases. CDR3 in amino acids: CASGYDGGRNYGYTF. CDR3 nucleotides: TGTGCCAGCGGCTATGATGGGGGACGGAACTATGGCTACACCTTC. The entire variable domain, with the rest obtained from reference TRBV7-2 and TRBJ1-2, is as follows: GAGVSQSPSNKVTEKGKDVELRCDPISGHTALYWYRQSLGQGLEFLIYFQGNSAPDKSGLPSDRFSAERTGGSVSTLTIQRTQQEDSAVYLCASGYDGGRNYGYTFGSGTRLTVV.

The chain links TRBV29-1 to TRBJ2-4; D is unresolved. CDR3 length: 13 amino acids. The V and J ends lost 1 base and 1 base respectively, with 5 bases between them. The germline CDR1 and CDR2 sequences are SQVTM and ANQGSEA. DNA of the CDR3: TGCAGCGTTGAAGGGGATGCCAAAAACATTCAGTACTTC. It codes for CSVEGDAKNIQYF.

The chain couples TRBV7-9 to TRBJ2-7; 7 bases are a match to TRBD1. V lost 1 base and J lost 6; bases outside the gene matches: 6. The CDR3 is 14 amino acids. Per the germline V gene, CDR1 is SEHNR and CDR2 is FQNEAQ (reference sequence). The CDR3 nucleotides read TGTGCCAGCAGCTTAGGGAGAGGGGGCTTCGAGCAGTACTTC. It translates to CASSLGRGGFEQYF.

The chain combines TRBV2 with TRBJ1-6; a possible D gene is TRBD1 (6 bases). From germline, CDR1 is SNHLY and CDR2 FYNNEI. This CDR3 is 13 amino acids long. Trimming left V 5 bases short and J 18 bases short, with 20 bases between. In DNA form, the CDR3 reads TGTGCCAGCAGTACCGAAAGGGAAACAGGGCCCCACTTT. Translated, it gives CASSTERETGPHF.

This clonotype has more than one count but fewer than ten. This chain joins TRBV6-6 and TRBJ2-2; 7 bases line up with TRBD2. This CDR3 has 15 amino acids. Per the germline V gene, CDR1 is MNHNY and CDR2 is SVGAGI (reference sequence). Trimming removed 2 bases from V and 1 base from J; junction bases left unmatched: 1. CDR3 nucleotide sequence: TGTGCCAGCAGTTACGGCGGGGGGAACACCGGGGAGCTGTTTTTT. Translation: CASSYGGGNTGELFF.

This clonotype was picked up many times. Germline is not matched at one junction end, which may reflect a read error. The rearrangement uses TRBV5-5 and TRBJ2-2; D not certain. Germline-derived CDR1 and CDR2 are SGHKS and YYEKEE (reference sequence). This CDR3 has 14 amino acids. The CDR3 is CASRFGVATGELFF. The DNA for the CDR3 is TGTGCCAGCCGCTTTGGGGTGGCCACCGGGGAGCTGTTTTTT.

The genes are TRBV4-2 and TRBJ2-5, with 8 bases aligning to TRBD2. CDR1 and CDR2 (germline): LGHNA, YNFKEQ. V was pared by 0 bases and J by 5 bases, with 8 bases of the junction left unmatched. The CDR3 runs 16 residues. The CDR3 loop reads CASSQEGLAGGETQYF. The CDR3 nucleotides are TGTGCCAGCAGCCAAGAGGGTCTAGCGGGCGGTGAGACCCAGTACTTC.

This clonotype was observed at least ten times. The chain carries TRBV20-1 and TRBJ1-3; weak D call: TRBD1 (6 bases). V lost 5 bases and J 3 bases, leaving 11 bases between the germline ends. CDR1 DFQATT and CDR2 SNEGSKA come from the germline V gene (reference sequence). This CDR3 has 13 residues. This CDR3 reads CSAFRDNGNTIYF. CDR3 in DNA: TGCAGTGCTTTCCGGGACAATGGAAACACCATATATTTT.

This clonotype was seen ten or more times. This chain joins TRBV24-1 and TRBJ1-5, with D possibly being TRBD1 (5 bases). The length of the CDR3 is 15 residues. The germline V and J ends were trimmed by 5 bases and 0 bases, with 10 bases remaining between them. The V gene's germline CDR1 is KGHDR and CDR2 SFDVKD. The CDR3 DNA sequence: TGTGCCACCAGTGCGGACACTTATAGCAATCAGCCCCAGCATTTT. The encoded protein is CATSADTYSNQPQHF.

The chain couples TRBV28 to TRBJ2-1; D possibly corresponds to TRBD2 (6 bases). The CDR3 runs to 15 residues. The germline V gene encodes CDR1 MDHEN and CDR2 SYDVKM. Between the trimmed V and J ends, which lost 3 bases and 10 bases, there was a span of 19 bases. DNA for the CDR3: TGTGCCAGCAGTTTTCGGGACTCCCGCTCTGTGGAGCAGTTCTTC. This translates into CASSFRDSRSVEQFF.

At least ten counts were recorded for this clonotype. This chain joins TRBV5-8 and TRBJ2-5; 7 bases are shared with TRBD1. CDR3 length equals 13 residues. Germline V gene lookup returns CDR1 SGHTS and CDR2 YDEGEE. The trim removed 4 bases at V and 3 bases at J, leaving 3 bases unmatched. CDR3 protein: CASSIQGKETQYF. The CDR3 DNA sequence: TGTGCCAGCAGCATACAGGGGAAAGAGACCCAGTACTTC.

This clonotype was observed at least ten times. The gene calls are TRBV11-2 and TRBJ2-5; D is tentatively TRBD1 or TRBD2 (6 bases each). The CDR3 spans 13 residues. The ends were cut back, 6 bases at V and 5 bases at J, with 13 bases in the middle. Per germline, CDR1 SGHAT and CDR2 FQNNGV. The CDR3, as DNA: TGTGCCAGCAGGGGGGGCGGGGATGAGACCCAGTACTTC. Its protein is CASRGGGDETQYF.

The genes are TRBV29-1 and TRBJ2-7; 12 bases are shared with TRBD2. This CDR3 region has 13 residues. The germline gives CDR1 SQVTM, CDR2 ANQGSEA. With V trimmed by 5 bases and J by 5 bases, 4 bases remained unmatched. The CDR3 sequence is CSVTTSGSDEQYF. The CDR3, as DNA: TGCAGCGTTACGACTAGCGGGAGCGACGAGCAGTACTTC.

About this clonotype itself: A much larger clone lies a single base off, so this may be a read error. The genes are TRBV20-1 and TRBJ2-1; no reliable D call. V shed 7 bases and J shed 4 bases, with 11 bases lying between them. This CDR3 contains 12 residues. Germline lookup yields CDR1 DFQATT and CDR2 SNEGSKA (reference sequence). CDR3 loop: CSVHGRYNEQFF. The DNA for the CDR3 is TGCAGTGTTCACGGCAGGTACAATGAGCAGTTCTTC.

This clonotype has just a few counts. The chain joins TRBV25-1 to TRBJ2-7, with a possible D match to TRBD1 (5 bases). The germline gives CDR1 MGHDK, CDR2 SYGVNS. The CDR3 totals 13 residues. V was cut by 6 bases and J by 7 bases, with 16 bases left in between. The CDR3: CASSVSGLGEQYF. Here the CDR3 DNA reads TGTGCCAGCAGCGTCTCAGGGTTGGGAGAGCAGTACTTC.

This clonotype was observed at least ten times. The rearrangement joins TRBV28 to TRBJ2-1; 11 bases map to TRBD2. The CDR3 extends over 19 amino acids. V was pared by 5 bases and J by 0 bases, with 12 bases of the junction left unmatched. The germline V gene encodes CDR1 MDHEN and CDR2 SYDVKM. CDR3 protein: CASSLFSGRAGSSYNEQFF. CDR3 DNA sequence: TGTGCCAGCAGTCTTTTTAGCGGGAGGGCTGGGAGCTCCTACAATGAGCAGTTCTTC.

This clonotype was counted at least ten times. V gene TRBV2 combines with J gene TRBJ2-7; TRBD2 aligns across 8 bases. The V segment lost 3 bases and the J segment 2 bases; nucleotides outside the gene matches: 3. CDR3 length equals 14 residues. Germline V gene sequence: CDR1 SNHLY, CDR2 FYNNEI. This CDR3 is CASSDLAGPYEQYF. CDR3 DNA sequence: TGTGCCAGCAGTGATCTAGCGGGCCCCTACGAGCAGTACTTC.

The chain employs TRBV27 and TRBJ2-7; D is possibly TRBD2 (5 bases). The length of the CDR3 is 14 residues. In germline, CDR1 is MNHEY, CDR2 SMNVEV (reference sequence). The ends were cut back, 2 bases at V and 1 base at J, with 9 bases in the middle. The CDR3 sequence is CASSLVEVSYEQYF. CDR3 coding DNA: TGTGCCAGCAGTTTAGTGGAGGTATCCTACGAGCAGTACTTC.

This clonotype showed up many times. The chain has TRBV20-1 and TRBJ2-3; TRBD2 matches 10 bases. CDR3 length equals 14 residues. V gave up 4 bases and J gave up 2 bases; unmatched junction bases: 3. Germline CDR1 reads DFQATT; CDR2 reads SNEGSKA (reference sequence). The CDR3 spells CSATTSGFTDTQYF. Written as DNA, the CDR3 is TGCAGTGCTACGACTAGCGGGTTCACAGATACGCAGTATTTT.

The V and J genes are TRBV30 and TRBJ1-6; no firm D call. CDR3 size: 13 residues. Germline values: CDR1 GTSNPN, CDR2 SVGIG (reference sequence). The V gene lost 3 bases and the J gene lost 6 bases, with 9 bases spanning the gap. Written as DNA, the CDR3 is TGTGCCTGGAGGGGCAGTTCTAATTCACCCCTCCACTTT. It yields the protein CAWRGSSNSPLHF. Using reference TRBV30 and TRBJ1-6 for the parts outside the CDR3, the full variable domain is SQTIHQWPATLVQPVGSPLSLECTVEGTSNPNLYWYRQAAGRGLQLLFYSVGIGQISSEVPQNLSASRPQDRQFILSSKKLLLSDSGFYLCAWRGSSNSPLHFGNGTRLTVT.

This clonotype was recorded at least ten times. The rearrangement links TRBV20-1 to TRBJ2-5; D not certain. Germline V gives CDR1 DFQATT, CDR2 SNEGSKA (reference sequence). V was shortened by 1 base and J by 5 bases, with 23 bases between the two germline ends. The CDR3 loop spans 17 amino acids. The CDR3 is CSARGYRAKSVWETQYF. CDR3 in DNA: TGCAGTGCTAGAGGGTATAGGGCCAAGAGCGTATGGGAGACCCAGTACTTC.

This clonotype was seen ten or more times. The gene calls are TRBV7-9 and TRBJ2-1; D is uncertain. The CDR3 length is 15 residues. CDR1 is SEHNR and CDR2 is FQNEAQ in the germline V gene (reference sequence). Deletions cut 5 bases from V and 4 bases from J, with 15 bases between. The CDR3 loop is CASSTRLLRYNEQFF. The CDR3 bases are TGTGCCAGCAGCACAAGACTCCTCCGGTACAATGAGCAGTTCTTC.

This clonotype has a single count. The rearrangement joins TRBV5-1 to TRBJ2-3; D possibly matches TRBD1 or TRBD2 (5 bases each). Germline CDR1 is SGHRS and CDR2 is YFSETQ. The CDR3 covers 18 residues. V gave up 0 bases and J gave up 1 base, with 18 bases separating them. This CDR3 reads CASSLEYVGGYGTDTQYF. In DNA, the CDR3 is TGCGCCAGCAGCTTGGAGTACGTTGGGGGTTACGGCACAGATACGCAGTATTTT.